The text below deals with one T cell receptor (beta chain). This sample is drawn from a study of blood T cell repertoires in COVID-19. Study at large: COVID-19 samples, acute and convalescent, were from the United States, Italy and Spain. The analysed material was cDNA or gDNA that came from T cells, B-cell-depleted T cells, or PBMCs.

Original processing notes: From reference gene primer amplification, estimates of nucleated cell counts were derived. Libraries were prepared by immunoSEQ multiplex PCR; TCRdb keeps only in-frame clonotypes and omits some of them. V and J calls and clone size are given by that table; D and trimming were obtained from the DNA. The table has about 100,000 clones, approximately 90% seen once. There are 16 residues in the CDR3. Germline-derived CDR1 and CDR2 are MNHEY and SVGAGI. The J segment lost 2 bases and the V segment lost 4 bases, leaving 6 bases of the junction unmatched. The source material was peripheral blood. The chain recombines TRBV6-5 with TRBJ2-5; 11 nucleotides match TRBD2. The source of this sequence is a man between 45 and 60 years old with active COVID-19. DNA for the CDR3: TGTGCCAGCAGTTCCGGGCTAGCGGGGGGTCAAGAGACCCAGTACTTC. Translating gives CASSSGLAGGQETQYF.